Given below is one T cell receptor (beta chain) in context. Antigen specificity is unknown. This record belongs to a study of monozygotic twins with inflammatory bowel disease. Study-wide results and caveats: Relative clonotype sharing with others was diminished in IBD patients versus healthy twins, particularly with disease activity.

This CDR3 is built from 14 residues. Germline V gene data show CDR1 as SGHRS and CDR2 as YFSETQ. Eight distinct reactions (per sample) were used to make the cDNA. A 6-nucleotide sample barcode was carried by the UMIs, which template switching added. Nested PCRs of roughly 17 and 9 cycles, two in total, were run on TCRalpha and TCRbeta cDNA. TCRdb reworked the 5' RACE reads into one entry per CDR3 protein, no DNA. The repertoire table contains about 130,000 distinct CDR3 sequences. The chain carries TRBV5-1 and TRBJ2-1; the D call of TRBD2 rests on TCRdb alone, since no DNA is present to check it. The receptor was derived from a human donor with ulcerative colitis or Crohn's disease, or a healthy co-twin of an affected twin (not recorded which). The sequencing input was blood. The CDR3 spells CASSLAASGDEQFF.